Listed below are T cell receptor beta chains from one sample, sequenced in a study of beta chain features in type 1 diabetes. Measured with immunoSEQ multiplex PCR; TCRdb has only the in-frame clones, and not every one. The table includes about 400,000 clones, 10% to 15% detected once. Material for sequencing was naive CD4+ T cells from blood. The receptors come from a young woman with type 1 diabetes. Each CDR3 is given with its conserved first and last residue.

TRBJ2-3 TRBV19 CASSIEGARTDTQYF
TRBJ2-2 TRBV28 CATLPGQYTGELFF
TRBJ2-5 TRBV4-1 CASSQDGIAGGKETQYF
TRBJ2-1 TRBV7-9 CASSSSTSGGAWEQFF
TRBJ2-2 TRBV11-3 CASSLGGTVGGELFF
TRBJ2-7 TRBV5-4 CASSPPGGSYEQYF
TRBJ1-1 TRBV5-4 CASSIPTGLNTEAFF
TRBJ2-1 TRBV29-1 CSVLYNEQFF
TRBJ2-3 TRBV15 CATSRRLGGDTQYF
TRBJ2-1 TRBV9 CASSLRLAGGEQFF
TRBJ2-7 TRBV19 CASSISGDSYEQYF
TRBJ2-1 TRBV6-1 CASTRDRPYNEQFF
TRBJ2-7 TRBV27 CASRPTGSYEQYF
TRBJ2-1 TRBV5-1 CASSWTGLNEQFF
TRBJ1-1 TRBV29-1 CSVEGVGGKTNTEAFF
TRBJ1-2 TRBV14 CASSPGGHGYTF
TRBJ2-4 TRBV6-5 CASSYASGDIQYF
TRBJ2-7 TRBV5-1 CASSLEQDPYEQYF
TRBJ2-2 TRBV27 CASSPPWLVGTGELFF
TRBJ1-1 TRBV7-9 CASSLAQYRNTEAFF
TRBJ1-5 TRBV30 CAWGQGKSNQPQHF
TRBJ2-5 TRBV27 CASSLSPGQETQYF
TRBJ1-5 TRBV4-1 CASSQDRSGNQPQHF
TRBJ2-2 TRBV9 CASSPASGGIGTRHF
TRBJ2-7 TRBV27 CASSLGGQGSYEQYF
TRBJ2-7 TRBV5-1 CASSSRLGQEDEQYF
TRBJ2-7 TRBV7-2 CASSLALAGLYEQYF